Each of the 8 T cell receptor beta chains below was sequenced from the same sample in a study of cytomegalovirus exposure and HLA in healthy donors. A multiplex PCR was run with 60 Vbeta primers and 13 Jbeta primers. Method: immunoSEQ multiplex PCR; TCRdb's copy keeps in-frame clones and lacks some. The sample data list about 35,000 clones. The specimen sequenced was PBMCs. These receptor sequences come from a middle-aged woman in good health and CMV-seropositive.

The rearrangement joins TRBV19 to TRBJ1-1, with D tentatively TRBD1 (6 bases). The CDR3 length is 14 residues. Germline-derived CDR1 and CDR2 are LNHDA and SQIVND (reference sequence). The V end was cut by 8 bases, the J end by 5 bases, with 18 bases between. CDR3 in amino acids: CASGEGDLGTEAFF. CDR3 coding DNA: TGTGCCAGTGGGGAGGGGGACCTCGGAACTGAAGCTTTCTTT. The full variable domain, with the rest looked up from reference TRBV19 and TRBJ1-1, is DGGITQSPKYLFRKEGQNVTLSCEQNLNHDAMYWYRQDPGQGLRLIYYSQIVNDFQKGDIAEGYSVSREKKESFPLTVTSAQKNPTAFYLCASGEGDLGTEAFFGQGTRLTVV.

The V and J genes are TRBV6-5 and TRBJ2-3, with 7 bases aligning to TRBD1. The CDR3 is 13 residues long. Germline-derived CDR1 and CDR2 are MNHEY and SVGAGI. J gave up 6 bases and V 6 bases, and 6 bases lay outside the gene matches. The CDR3 DNA follows: TGTGCCAGCAGCAGGACAGGCGCTGATACGCAGTATTTT. Translation: CASSRTGADTQYF.

V usage is TRBV25-1 and J usage is TRBJ1-1; D not certain. V lost 5 bases and J 1 base, leaving 5 bases between the germline ends. Germline CDR1 and CDR2: MGHDK and SYGVNS. The CDR3 is 12 residues long. The chain's CDR3 is CASSWANTEAFF. The CDR3 DNA sequence: TGTGCCAGCAGTTGGGCGAACACTGAAGCTTTCTTT.

V and J are TRBV4-1 and TRBJ2-7, with TRBD1 matching 9 bases. The CDR3 runs to 16 residues. V dropped 0 bases and J dropped 4; count of bases not matched to a gene: 7. Germline V lookup: CDR1 MGHRA, CDR2 YSYEKL. The CDR3 coding sequence is TGCGCCAGCAGCCAAGATCCGGGACAGGGCAAATACGAGCAGTACTTC. It codes for CASSQDPGQGKYEQYF.

CDR3 region: CASSREGASTDTQYF. The CDR3 region has the DNA TGTGCCAGCAGCAGGGAAGGGGCTAGCACAGATACGCAGTATTTT. The chain uses TRBV9 and TRBJ2-3, with D tentatively TRBD1 (5 bases). Germline CDR1 SGDLS, CDR2 YYNGEE. The germline V and J ends were trimmed by 4 bases and 0 bases, with 12 bases remaining between them. The CDR3 is 15 amino acids.

Concerning this clone itself: The junction differs from germline at one of its ends, possibly a read error. The rearrangement joins TRBV29-1 to TRBJ2-1; 14 bases are a match to TRBD2. The CDR3 has 18 residues. Germline CDR1 is SQVTM and CDR2 is ANQGSEA. The CDR3 nucleotides are TGCAGCGTTGGAAGACTAGCGGGAGGGCCGAGCTCCGACAATGAGCAGTTCTTC. Protein product: CSVGRLAGGPSSDNEQFF.

Comment on this clone: One junction end disagrees with the germline gene, perhaps due to a read error. This chain uses TRBV9 with TRBJ2-7; D not resolved. The CDR3 has 16 residues. The V gene's germline CDR1 is SGDLS and CDR2 YYNGEE. The CDR3: CAGSVDISRSSYEQYF. Here the CDR3 DNA reads TGTGCCGGCAGCGTAGACATCAGCCGGAGCTCCTACGAGCAGTACTTC. Complete variable domain (other parts from reference TRBV9 and TRBJ2-7): DSGVTQTPKHLITATGQRVTLRCSPRSGDLSVYWYQQSLDQGLQFLIQYYNGEERAKGNILERFSAQQFPDLHSELNLSSLELGDSALYFCAGSVDISRSSYEQYFGPGTRLTVT.

Notes on this clone: Germline is not matched at one junction end, which may reflect a read error. The chain uses TRBV27 and TRBJ2-7; 9 bases agree with TRBD2. Germline-derived CDR1 and CDR2 are MNHEY and SMNVEV (reference sequence). This CDR3 has 13 amino acids. CDR3 amino acids: CASGLAGVYEQYF. The CDR3 region has the DNA TGTGCCAGCGGTTTAGCGGGAGTGTACGAGCAGTACTTC.